This TCR beta chain was captured in a study of long-term antiretroviral therapy in people with HIV. The run of the v3.0 immunoSEQ assay was at survey level. Clones were sequenced by immunoSEQ multiplex PCR, and TCRdb holds only the in-frame ones, with some missing. Of about 33,000 clones in the sample, 70% to 80% were seen once. The CDR3 has 15 residues. V shed 5 bases and J shed 0 bases, with 12 bases lying between them. Germline CDR1 reads MRHNA; CDR2 reads SNTAGT. This rearrangement joins TRBV6-4 to TRBJ2-3; D not certain. This TCR derives from a woman aged 45-65 years with HIV. The source material was unsorted PBMCs, sampled 2 years after starting antiretroviral therapy. The CDR3 protein is CASSPAGLSTDTQYF. In DNA, the CDR3 is TGTGCCAGCAGTCCGGCAGGTTTAAGCACAGATACGCAGTATTTT.